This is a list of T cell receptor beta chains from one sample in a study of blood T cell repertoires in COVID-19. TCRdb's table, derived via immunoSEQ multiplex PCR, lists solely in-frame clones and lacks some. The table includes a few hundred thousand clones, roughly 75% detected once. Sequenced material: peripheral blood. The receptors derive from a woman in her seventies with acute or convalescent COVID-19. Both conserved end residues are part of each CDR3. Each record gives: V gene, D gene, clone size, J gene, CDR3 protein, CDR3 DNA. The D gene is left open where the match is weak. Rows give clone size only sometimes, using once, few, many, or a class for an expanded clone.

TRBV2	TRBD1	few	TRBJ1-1	CASSDRGGKLEAFF	TGTGCCAGCAGCGACAGGGGCGGTAAATTAGAAGCTTTCTTT
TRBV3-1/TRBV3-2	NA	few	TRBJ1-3	CASSHRESGNTIYF	TGTGCCAGCAGCCACAGGGAATCTGGAAACACCATATATTTT
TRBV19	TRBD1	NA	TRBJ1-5	CASRTGGSNQPQHF	TGTGCCAGTCGGACAGGGGGGAGCAATCAGCCCCAGCATTTT
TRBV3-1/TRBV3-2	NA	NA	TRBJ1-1	CASSHLDRVNTEAFF	TGTGCCAGCAGCCACCTCGACAGAGTGAACACTGAAGCTTTCTTT
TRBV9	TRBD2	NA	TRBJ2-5	CASSGLSSSGGEETQYF	TGTGCCAGCAGCGGGCTCAGTAGTAGCGGGGGGGAAGAGACCCAGTACTTC
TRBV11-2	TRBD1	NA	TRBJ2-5	CASSSDRRETQYF	TGTGCCAGCAGCTCGGACAGGAGGGAGACCCAGTACTTC
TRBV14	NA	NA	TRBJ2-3	CASSPQDMVRQYF	TGTGCCAGCAGCCCCCAGGATATGGTGCGACAGTATTTT
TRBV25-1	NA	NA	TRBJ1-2	CASSFSIGYGYTF	TGTGCCAGCAGTTTCTCAATCGGCTATGGCTACACCTTC
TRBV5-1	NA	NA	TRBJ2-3	CASSFASQHTDTQYF	TGCGCCAGCTCTTTTGCTAGCCAGCACACAGATACGCAGTATTTT
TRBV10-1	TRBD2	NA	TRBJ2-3	CASSTGTSGSAQYF	TGCGCCAGCAGTACCGGGACTAGCGGGTCGGCGCAGTATTTT
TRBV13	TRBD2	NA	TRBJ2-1	CASSSSGGANEQFF	TGTGCCAGCAGCTCCAGCGGGGGGGCAAATGAGCAGTTCTTC
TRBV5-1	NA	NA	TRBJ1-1	CASSLGTANTEAFF	TGCGCCAGCAGCTTGGGGACAGCGAACACTGAAGCTTTCTTT
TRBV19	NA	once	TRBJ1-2	CASSMGDYTF	TGTGCCAGTAGTATGGGAGACTACACCTTC
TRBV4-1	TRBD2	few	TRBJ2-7	CASSLAETSGESYEQYF	TGCGCCAGCAGCTTAGCCGAGACTAGCGGGGAATCCTACGAGCAGTACTTC
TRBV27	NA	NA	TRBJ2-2	CASILRGNTGELFF	TGTGCCAGCATACTCCGCGGGAACACCGGGGAGCTGTTTTTT
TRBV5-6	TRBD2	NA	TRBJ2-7	CASSWAGGSSYEQYF	TGTGCCAGCAGCTGGGCGGGGGGTAGCTCCTACGAGCAGTACTTC
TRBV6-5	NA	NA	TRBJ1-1	CASNQLGGEAFF	TGTGCCAGCAATCAGTTGGGGGGTGAAGCTTTCTTT
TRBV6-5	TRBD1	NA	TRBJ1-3	CASSTTGSGNTIYF	TGTGCCAGCAGTACGACAGGGTCTGGAAACACCATATATTTT
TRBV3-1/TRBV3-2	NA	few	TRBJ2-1	CASSQDHRVEGGIQDEQFF	TGTGCCAGCAGCCAAGATCATCGGGTCGAGGGGGGGATACAAGATGAGCAGTTCTTC
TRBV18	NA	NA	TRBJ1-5	CASSPAARVSSNQPQHF	TGTGCCAGCTCACCCGCCGCCAGGGTGTCAAGCAATCAGCCCCAGCATTTT
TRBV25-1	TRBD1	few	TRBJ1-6	CASSTQGANSPLHF	TGTGCCAGCAGTACACAGGGGGCGAATTCACCCCTCCACTTT
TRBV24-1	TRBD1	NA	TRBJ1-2	CATSDQQGSGYGYTF	TGTGCCACCAGTGATCAACAGGGGAGTGGATATGGCTACACCTTC
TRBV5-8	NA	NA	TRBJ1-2	CASSQNYGYTF	TGTGCCAGCAGCCAAAACTATGGCTACACCTTC
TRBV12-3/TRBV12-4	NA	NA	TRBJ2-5	CASYGTKGETQYF	TGTGCCAGCTACGGGACAAAAGGGGAGACCCAGTACTTC
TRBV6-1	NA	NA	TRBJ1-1	CASSDRSGTEAFF	TGTGCCAGCAGTGACAGGTCTGGCACTGAAGCTTTCTTT
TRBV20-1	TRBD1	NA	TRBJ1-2	CSGQGANGYTF	TGCAGTGGACAGGGGGCTAATGGCTACACCTTC
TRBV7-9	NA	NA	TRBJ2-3	CASSLAGSTRDTQYF	TGTGCCAGCAGCTTAGCCGGGAGCACGAGAGATACGCAGTATTTT
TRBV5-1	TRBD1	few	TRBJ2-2	CASSPGTGSTGELFF	TGCGCCAGCAGTCCCGGGACAGGGTCCACCGGGGAGCTGTTTTTT